This record covers a single T cell receptor beta chain. Its antigen is unidentified. The germline V gene encodes CDR1 MNHEY and CDR2 SVGAGI. V lost 8 bases and J lost 5; bases outside the gene matches: 0. The CDR3 is 12 residues long. The assay was immunoSEQ multiplex PCR, and TCRdb's table has in-frame clones only and misses some. The sample lists 90,000 to 150,000 clones, approximately 95% occurring once. This entry is derived from a study of graft-versus-host responses after intestinal transplantation. The genes are TRBV6-5 and TRBJ1-5; TRBD1 agrees at 10 bases. The sample in question was unstimulated CD4+ T cells sorted from spleen or lymph node cells, obtained before intestinal transplant. This clonotype originated in a human donor who received an intestinal transplant. CDR3 bases: TGTGCCAGCGGACAGGGGGATCAGCCCCAGCATTTT. Translating it yields CASGQGDQPQHF.